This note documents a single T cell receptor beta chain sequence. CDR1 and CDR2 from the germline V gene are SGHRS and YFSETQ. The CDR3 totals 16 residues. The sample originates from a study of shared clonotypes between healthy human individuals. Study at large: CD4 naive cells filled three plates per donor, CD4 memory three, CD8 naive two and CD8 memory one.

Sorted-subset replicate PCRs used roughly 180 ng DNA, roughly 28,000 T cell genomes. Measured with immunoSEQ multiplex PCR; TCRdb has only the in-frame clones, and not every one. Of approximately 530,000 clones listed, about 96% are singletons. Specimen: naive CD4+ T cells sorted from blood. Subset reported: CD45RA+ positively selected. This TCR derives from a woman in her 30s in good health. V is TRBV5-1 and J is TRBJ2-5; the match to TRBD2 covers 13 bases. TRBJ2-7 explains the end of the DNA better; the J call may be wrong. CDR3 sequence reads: CASSIELAGGPGEQYF. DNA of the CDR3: TGCGCCAGCAGCATCGAACTAGCGGGAGGGCCGGGCGAGCAGTACTTC.